The 9 T cell receptor beta chains below were found in one sample sequenced in a study of early T cells in non-severe SARS-CoV-2 infection. One entry per CDR3 protein, called by TCRdb with MiXCR from the 5' RACE reads. This sample yields around 78,000 distinct CDR3 sequences, of which over 12% are seen a single time; about 3% belongs to the top ten. Sequencing was performed on whole blood. The receptors were gathered from an adult who was a healthcare worker with PCR-confirmed SARS-CoV-2 infection or an uninfected control (not recorded which).

The chain recombines TRBV2 with TRBJ1-5, with TRBD1 matching 9 bases. The V gene end was trimmed by 8 bases and the J gene end by 0 bases; junction bases not matched to a gene: 5. From germline, CDR1 is SNHLY and CDR2 FYNNEI. The CDR3 sequence is 15 residues long. CDR3 nucleotides: TGTGCCAGCGCGGGACAGGGATATAGCAATCAGCCCCAGCATTTT. Translating it yields CASAGQGYSNQPQHF.

This clonotype was detected only a few times. The V call is TRBV29-1, the J call TRBJ1-3; no clear D gene. This CDR3 contains 13 residues. Germline values: CDR1 SQVTM, CDR2 ANQGSEA. Trimming left V 4 bases short and J 0 bases short, with 7 bases between. CDR3 in DNA: TGCAGCGTTGGGACGGGCTCTGGAAACACCATATATTTT. Translating it yields CSVGTGSGNTIYF.

This sequence joins TRBV6-1 and TRBJ2-3; D gene unclear. The CDR3 runs to 13 residues. Germline-derived CDR1 and CDR2 are MNHNS and SASEGT. V was cut by 3 bases and J by 8 bases, with 12 bases left in between. The CDR3 DNA follows: TGTGCCAGCAGTGAGCGTCCTTGGGGTACGCAGTATTTT. Translating it yields CASSERPWGTQYF.

This clonotype has more than one count but fewer than ten. This chain uses TRBV29-1 with TRBJ1-2; D uncertain. The V gene lost 0 bases and the J gene lost 4 bases, with 6 bases spanning the gap. CDR1 and CDR2 from the germline V gene are SQVTM and ANQGSEA. CDR3 size: 12 residues. DNA for the CDR3: TGCAGCGTTGAAGATACGGCCTATGGCTACACCTTC. This codes for CSVEDTAYGYTF.

The chain uses TRBV7-3 and TRBJ1-1, with D hard to call. Per the germline V gene, CDR1 is SGHTA and CDR2 is FQGTGA. CDR3 length: 14 amino acids. Deletions cut 0 bases from V and 3 bases from J, with 8 bases between. CDR3 bases: TGTGCCAGCAGCTTAACCAGGTGGGACACTGAAGCTTTCTTT. It codes for CASSLTRWDTEAFF.

The J gene is TRBJ2-1, the V gene TRBV4-1; the D is unclear. This CDR3 is 14 amino acids long. The V gene's germline CDR1 is MGHRA and CDR2 YSYEKL. V was shortened by 0 bases and J by 7 bases, with 10 bases between the two germline ends. The CDR3 region has the DNA TGCGCCAGCAGCCAAGATTTGGGTGGGAATGAGCAGTTCTTC. Residues: CASSQDLGGNEQFF.

This clonotype was seen more than once but under ten times. This sequence joins TRBV6-5 and TRBJ2-7, with D perhaps assigned TRBD1 or TRBD2 (7 bases each). Germline-derived CDR1 and CDR2 are MNHEY and SVGAGI. Deletions cut 6 bases from V and 0 bases from J, with 18 bases between. The CDR3 loop spans 16 amino acids. CDR3 region: CASSSRGGVSSYEQYF. The CDR3 DNA reads as TGTGCCAGCAGCTCCAGGGGGGGGGTTAGCTCCTACGAGCAGTACTTC.

The V and J genes are TRBV4-1 and TRBJ2-7; D possibly corresponds to TRBD2 (5 bases). This CDR3 has 16 amino acids. Germline CDR1 reads MGHRA; CDR2 reads YSYEKL. Trimming removed 1 base from V and 2 bases from J, with 15 bases in between. CDR3 in DNA: TGCGCCAGCAGCCAAGCGGACTTATTCCAAACCTACGAGCAGTACTTC. It is translated as CASSQADLFQTYEQYF.

This clonotype has only a few counts. The V call is TRBV10-3, the J call TRBJ2-5, with 7 positions matching TRBD2. CDR1 ENHRY and CDR2 SYGVKD come from the germline V gene. CDR3 size: 12 residues. Germline trimming cut 10 bases from V and 4 bases from J; bases unmatched to any gene: 6. In DNA form, the CDR3 reads TGTGCCAGCGGGAGCGGCGGAGAGACCCAGTACTTC. Protein sequence: CASGSGGETQYF.